What follows is one T cell receptor (beta chain) and its context. Its target is not known. Data came from immunoSEQ multiplex PCR; TCRdb stores just in-frame clones and leaves some out. The sample has roughly 2,000,000 clones, roughly 95% seen once; the top ten hold approximately 1%. This record comes from a study of shared clonotypes between healthy human individuals. CDR3 length: 13 amino acids. The V gene lost 7 bases and the J gene lost 3 bases, with 10 bases spanning the gap. Germline assignment: CDR1 SGHAT and CDR2 FQNNGV. Naive CD8 cells comprised CD45RO-negative, CCR7-positively selected cells, excluding terminally differentiated effector memory CD45RA+ cells. Regarding the study as a whole: Lower generation probabilities were found for non-shared clonotypes than for those shared by all four donors. The study's rarefaction showed incomplete sorted-subset sequencing despite large depth.

This sequence originates from a man aged 18 to 35 in good health. Sequenced material: naive CD8+ T cells sorted from blood. The chain couples TRBV11-2 to TRBJ2-1; no definite D call. In nucleotides, the CDR3 is TGTGCCAGCAACCCCGAGGTCTACAATGAGCAGTTCTTC. It is translated as CASNPEVYNEQFF.